Listed here are 21 T cell receptor beta chains from one sample, sequenced in a study of T cell responses to AZD1222 COVID-19 vaccine. Profiling relied on immunoSEQ multiplex PCR, and the TCRdb table lists in-frame clones only, not all of them. The data show about 100,000 clones, 70% to 90% seen once. Sequences were derived from peripheral blood, sampled on day 0 of MenACWY control vaccination. The source is an adult in good health.

This chain connects TRBV5-1 to TRBJ1-1, with unresolved D. The CDR3 extends over 11 amino acids. Trimming stripped 0 bases from V and 8 bases from J, with 5 bases between. The germline gives CDR1 SGHRS, CDR2 YFSETQ. Here the CDR3 DNA reads TGCGCCAGCAGCTTGGGGGCGGAAGCTTTCTTT. Protein: CASSLGAEAFF.

As concerns this clone: One end of the junction is discordant with germline, which a read error may explain. The CDR3 reads CASSSLGQGAYPYF. In DNA form, the CDR3 reads TGTGCCAGCAGTTCCCTGGGGCAGGGGGCTTATCCTTATTTT. The chain recombines TRBV28 with TRBJ1-4, with TRBD1 matching 8 bases. Germline V gene lookup returns CDR1 MDHEN and CDR2 SYDVKM. The CDR3 length is 14 residues.

The rearrangement links TRBV29-1 to TRBJ1-5; D is undetermined. V shed 4 bases and J shed 5 bases, with 12 bases lying between them. From germline, CDR1 is SQVTM and CDR2 ANQGSEA. This CDR3 comprises 13 residues. CDR3 in amino acids: CSVAPDFYQPQHF. The CDR3 DNA follows: TGCAGCGTTGCCCCCGATTTTTATCAGCCCCAGCATTTT.

This chain links TRBV5-6 with TRBJ2-1; D unresolved. With 3 bases removed from V and 1 base from J, the gap between germline ends came to 11 bases. CDR1 is SGHDT, CDR2 YYEEEE, per germline. CDR3 length: 15 residues. The CDR3 spells CASSSLVDSYNEQFF. The DNA of the CDR3 is TGTGCCAGCAGCTCGCTGGTGGATTCCTACAATGAGCAGTTCTTC.

This CDR3 reads CASSPREGGEPQHF. The CDR3 nucleotides read TGTGCCAGCAGCCCCCGGGAGGGAGGGGAACCCCAGCATTTT. V and J are TRBV7-2 and TRBJ1-5; possibly TRBD1 for D (5 bases). The CDR3 runs to 14 residues. Trimming pared 5 bases from V and 10 bases from J, leaving 18 bases between. Per the germline V gene, CDR1 is SGHTA and CDR2 is FQGNSA.

The chain is built from TRBV6-2 or TRBV6-3 and TRBJ2-7; 8 bases map to TRBD2. This CDR3 contains 15 residues. In germline, CDR1 is MNHEY, CDR2 SVGEGT. V dropped 2 bases and J dropped 2; count of bases not matched to a gene: 5. The CDR3 nucleotides are TGTGCCAGCAGTTACGGTGGGACTAGGGCCTACGAGCAGTACTTC. Residues: CASSYGGTRAYEQYF.

V and J are TRBV7-2 and TRBJ2-7, with no clear D. Looked up from germline, CDR1 is SGHTA and CDR2 is FQGNSA. Trimming left V 3 bases short and J 12 bases short, with 15 bases between. CDR3 length: 12 amino acids. In nucleotides, the CDR3 is TGTGCCAGCAGCTTTAGAGGCTCCCACACGTACTTC. Translated: CASSFRGSHTYF.

The chain couples TRBV4-3 to TRBJ1-5, with unresolved D. The CDR3 spans 14 residues. V dropped 0 bases and J dropped 9 bases, with 12 bases sitting between them. The germline gives CDR1 LGHNA, CDR2 YSLEER. CDR3 residues: CASSQDSGWPPQHF. The DNA for the CDR3 is TGCGCCAGCAGCCAAGATTCGGGGTGGCCGCCCCAGCATTTT.

The chain joins TRBV7-2 to TRBJ2-5; D might be TRBD1 or TRBD2, each matching 6 bases. The CDR3 sequence is 15 residues long. Germline-derived CDR1 and CDR2 are SGHTA and FQGNSA. The V and J ends lost 3 bases and 2 bases respectively, with 13 bases between them. CDR3 nucleotides: TGTGCCAGCAGCTTCTTGGGGGGCCTGCAAGAGACCCAGTACTTC. Translation: CASSFLGGLQETQYF.

The CDR3 region is CASSFSPGSFTDTQYF. The CDR3, as DNA: TGTGCCAGCAGCTTTTCCCCGGGCAGCTTCACAGATACGCAGTATTTT. The chain joins TRBV7-9 to TRBJ2-3; D remains unclear. The CDR3 consists of 16 residues. Germline CDR1 is SEHNR and CDR2 is FQNEAQ (reference sequence). The V end was cut by 3 bases, the J end by 2 bases, with 15 bases between.

This clone showed up just once. The chain combines TRBV27 with TRBJ1-4, with D possibly matching TRBD1 (5 bases). The CDR3 has 15 amino acids. V gave up 0 bases and J gave up 1 base, with 6 bases separating them. Germline-derived CDR1 and CDR2 are MNHEY and SMNVEV (reference sequence). The chain's CDR3 is CASSLSGGTNEKLFF. The DNA of the CDR3 is TGTGCCAGCAGTTTATCGGGGGGAACTAATGAAAAACTGTTTTTT.

CDR3 region: CSVSEGEGSPLHF. In DNA form, the CDR3 reads TGCAGCGTTTCTGAGGGCGAGGGTTCACCCCTCCACTTT. The rearrangement joins TRBV29-1 to TRBJ1-6; D gene uncertain. The CDR3 extends over 13 amino acids. Trimming took off 5 bases at V and 9 bases at J, with 14 bases between the two ends. The germline V gene has CDR1 SQVTM and CDR2 ANQGSEA.

V gene TRBV10-3 combines with J gene TRBJ1-2, with a tentative D call TRBD1 (5 bases). Deletions cut 6 bases from V and 4 bases from J, with 12 bases between. Looked up from germline, CDR1 is ENHRY and CDR2 is SYGVKD. The CDR3 length is 13 residues. CDR3 loop: CAIRADKAYGYTF. CDR3 coding DNA: TGTGCCATCAGGGCGGACAAGGCCTATGGCTACACCTTC.

This chain connects TRBV28 to TRBJ1-1; D not certain. Trimming removed 5 bases at V and 0 bases at J, with 10 bases between. Germline CDR1 is MDHEN and CDR2 is SYDVKM. The CDR3 covers 14 residues. The CDR3 region has the DNA TGTGCCAGCAGTATTTCCACGCTGAACACTGAAGCTTTCTTT. As protein: CASSISTLNTEAFF.

This clone was seen just once. The chain employs TRBV18 and TRBJ2-5, with TRBD1 matching over 7 bases. Looked up from germline, CDR1 is KGHSH and CDR2 is LQKENI. V shed 5 bases and J 1 base; nucleotides not matched to a gene: 4. There are 14 residues in the CDR3. This CDR3 is CASSTGVSQETQYF. CDR3 nucleotide sequence: TGTGCCAGCTCAACAGGGGTCAGCCAAGAGACCCAGTACTTC.

V and J are TRBV2 and TRBJ1-6; D unresolved. Germline V gives CDR1 SNHLY, CDR2 FYNNEI. Trimming stripped 3 bases from V and 6 bases from J, with 9 bases between. This CDR3 spans 14 amino acids. CDR3 bases: TGTGCCAGCAGTGATCGTACGGCTAATTCACCCCTCCACTTT. Its translation: CASSDRTANSPLHF. The full variable domain, in which reference TRBV2 and TRBJ1-6 provide the parts outside the CDR3, is EPEVTQTPSHQVTQMGQEVILRCVPISNHLYFYWYRQILGQKVEFLVSFYNNEISEKSEIFDDQFSVERPDGSNFTLKIRSTKLEDSAMYFCASSDRTANSPLHFGNGTRLTVT.

Only a few counts were recorded for this clone. The rearrangement links TRBV24-1 to TRBJ1-5; no definite D call. Trimming cost V 10 bases and J 0 bases, with 12 bases left between them. The CDR3 covers 14 residues. CDR1 and CDR2 from the germline V gene are KGHDR and SFDVKD. The CDR3 DNA reads as TGTGCCACAAGGACGGTCGTTAGCAATCAGCCCCAGCATTTT. It specifies CATRTVVSNQPQHF.

The count of this clone is one. CDR3 coding DNA: TGTGCCATCAGTGAGAGGGCAGGGGCCTACGAGCAGTACTTC. This codes for CAISERAGAYEQYF. The V call is TRBV10-3, the J call TRBJ2-7; D perhaps matches TRBD1 (6 bases). Germline values: CDR1 ENHRY, CDR2 SYGVKD. Trimming stripped 2 bases from V and 2 bases from J, with 10 bases between. This CDR3 is 14 amino acids long.

CDR3 sequence reads: CASSIPGGVTNEKLFF. CDR3 DNA sequence: TGTGCCAGTAGTATCCCCGGGGGCGTTACTAATGAAAAACTGTTTTTT. The gene calls are TRBV19 and TRBJ1-4, with a weak D call TRBD1 (6 bases). Germline CDR1 and CDR2: LNHDA and SQIVND (reference sequence). With 3 bases removed from V and 2 bases from J, the gap between germline ends came to 13 bases. The CDR3 contains 16 residues.

V usage is TRBV6-2 or TRBV6-3 and J usage is TRBJ2-1, with D perhaps matching TRBD1 (5 bases). From germline, CDR1 is MNHEY and CDR2 SVGEGT. The CDR3 is 16 amino acids. Trimming took 5 bases from V and 0 from J, leaving 14 bases between them. The CDR3 protein is CASSRTRMGSYNEQFF. The CDR3, as DNA: TGTGCCAGCAGTAGGACAAGAATGGGCTCCTACAATGAGCAGTTCTTC.

The chain employs TRBV11-2 and TRBJ2-4; D is perhaps TRBD2 (5 bases). This CDR3 has 12 amino acids. V gave up 0 bases and J gave up 9 bases, with 6 bases separating them. Germline-derived CDR1 and CDR2 are SGHAT and FQNNGV. CDR3 bases: TGTGCCAGCAGCTTAGAAGGGAGCATTCAGTACTTC. Protein sequence: CASSLEGSIQYF. Full variable domain (outside the CDR3, taken from reference TRBV11-2 and TRBJ2-4): EAGVAQSPRYKIIEKRQSVAFWCNPISGHATLYWYQQILGQGPKLLIQFQNNGVVDDSQLPKDRFSAERLKGVDSTLKIQPAKLEDSAVYLCASSLEGSIQYFGAGTRLSVL.